The T cell receptor (beta chain) described here comes from a study of cytomegalovirus exposure and HLA in healthy donors. About this clone itself: Its antigen is currently unknown.

Study results and caveats: The authors reported that TCR beta sequences could predict HLA-A and HLA-B alleles. These predictions were accurate for most subjects in the first cohort. Excluded: some indistinguishable V segments such as TRBV6-2 and TRBV6-3.

Trimming took off 0 bases at V and 7 bases at J, with 14 bases between the two ends. The CDR3 length is 15 residues. The V gene's germline CDR1 is SGHRS and CDR2 YFSETQ. Researchers ran the PCR with 60 Vbeta and 13 Jbeta primers. Only in-frame clones appear in the TCRdb table, and some are missing; sequencing was by immunoSEQ multiplex PCR. The repertoire has 150,000 to 200,000 clones, about 88% of them found once; the top ten carry approximately 1.5%. This sequence was found in a young woman in good health and CMV-seronegative. Sequencing input: PBMCs. V and J are TRBV5-1 and TRBJ2-1, with D tentatively TRBD2 (6 bases). In nucleotides, the CDR3 is TGCGCCAGCAGCTTGGTTTTAGCGGATCGGAATGAGCAGTTCTTC. Residues: CASSLVLADRNEQFF.